The 30 T cell receptor beta chains presented below share a single source sample, sequenced in a study of technical replicates of blood from several donors. Measured with immunoSEQ multiplex PCR; TCRdb has only the in-frame clones, and not every one. Found here are roughly 80,000 clones, about 94% of them singletons; the top ten hold 0.38%. Sequenced: T cells isolated from PBMCs. These receptors were obtained from a human donor in good health.

The count of this clone is one. The genes are TRBV6-1 and TRBJ2-7, with 10 positions matching TRBD2. Germline assignment: CDR1 MNHNS and CDR2 SASEGT. This CDR3 contains 12 residues. V shed 9 bases and J 5 bases; nucleotides not matched to a gene: 4. The CDR3 sequence: CASLAGVNEQYF. The CDR3 DNA sequence: TGTGCCAGTCTAGCGGGAGTCAACGAGCAGTACTTC.

This clone has only one observation. V usage is TRBV6-1 and J usage is TRBJ1-5, with D possibly TRBD1 on 5 matching bases. Trimming left V 7 bases short and J 6 bases short, with 16 bases between. Germline CDR1 reads MNHNS; CDR2 reads SASEGT. This CDR3 is built from 14 residues. The CDR3 DNA reads TGTGCCAGCACGGGGGACGTTACGATTCAGCCCCAGCATTTT. Translation gives CASTGDVTIQPQHF.

The chain joins TRBV6-6 to TRBJ1-5, with 10 bases that match TRBD1. This CDR3 comprises 16 residues. Germline values: CDR1 MNHNY, CDR2 SVGAGI (reference sequence). After removal of 5 bases from V and 5 bases from J, the junction contained 9 bases not matched to a gene. In nucleotides, the CDR3 is TGTGCCAGCAGTCCCACTCGGACAGGGGGAGATCAGCCCCAGCATTTT. As protein: CASSPTRTGGDQPQHF.

This chain connects TRBV30 to TRBJ1-5; TRBD1 is a possible D gene (6 bases). This CDR3 comprises 13 residues. CDR1 and CDR2 from the germline V gene are GTSNPN and SVGIG (reference sequence). Between the trimmed V and J ends, which lost 5 bases and 4 bases, there was a span of 12 bases. CDR3 coding DNA: TGTGCCTGGGCGACAGGAGAAAATCAGCCCCAGCATTTT. Protein product: CAWATGENQPQHF.

The V and J genes are TRBV4-2 and TRBJ2-7; possible D gene TRBD1, 7 bases. Germline V gene lookup returns CDR1 LGHNA and CDR2 YNFKEQ. Trimming removed 0 bases from V and 6 bases from J, with 12 bases in between. This CDR3 region has 14 residues. The CDR3 DNA sequence: TGTGCCAGCAGCCAAGATCGGAGGGGGCGCGAGCAGTACTTC. Translating gives CASSQDRRGREQYF.

The V and J genes are TRBV27 and TRBJ2-7; possibly TRBD1 for D (5 bases). The CDR3 extends over 13 amino acids. The V end lost 0 bases, the J end lost 5 bases, and 8 bases lay between the germline ends. From germline, CDR1 is MNHEY and CDR2 SMNVEV (reference sequence). The CDR3 DNA sequence: TGTGCCAGCAGTTTATCGGCAGGGAACGAGCAGTACTTC. Its protein product is CASSLSAGNEQYF.

The chain recombines TRBV6-5 with TRBJ1-1; no firm D call. The CDR3 consists of 12 residues. The V end lost 6 bases, the J end lost 0 bases, and 5 bases lay between the germline ends. From germline, CDR1 is MNHEY and CDR2 SVGAGI. CDR3 residues: CASSTVNTEAFF. The CDR3 coding sequence is TGTGCCAGCAGCACAGTGAACACTGAAGCTTTCTTT.

V is TRBV6-5 and J is TRBJ2-7, with D maybe TRBD2 (6 bases). Trimming removed 2 bases from V and 2 bases from J, with 10 bases in between. The length of the CDR3 is 14 residues. The germline gives CDR1 MNHEY, CDR2 SVGAGI. CDR3 bases: TGTGCCAGCAGTTACCGAGGAGGGGCCTACGAGCAGTACTTC. It translates to CASSYRGGAYEQYF.

The chain has TRBV6-6 and TRBJ2-1; 8 bases are a match to TRBD2. There are 15 residues in the CDR3. V gave up 4 bases and J gave up 3 bases; unmatched junction bases: 5. Per germline, CDR1 MNHNY and CDR2 SVGAGI (reference sequence). The CDR3 DNA sequence: TGTGCCAGCAGTTCCACTAGCGGCCACTACAATGAGCAGTTCTTC. The encoded protein is CASSSTSGHYNEQFF.

In this sample, this clone turned up once. The CDR3 spells CASSQDPGLAATDTQYF. The DNA for the CDR3 is TGCGCCAGCAGCCAAGATCCCGGACTAGCGGCCACAGATACGCAGTATTTT. The gene calls are TRBV4-3 and TRBJ2-3, with 10 bases matching TRBD2. The germline gives CDR1 LGHNA, CDR2 YSLEER. This CDR3 region has 17 residues. The trim removed 0 bases at V and 2 bases at J, leaving 5 bases unmatched.

V gene TRBV7-2 combines with J gene TRBJ2-1; possible D gene TRBD1, 5 bases. Germline V lookup: CDR1 SGHTA, CDR2 FQGNSA. The V end was cut by 4 bases, the J end by 8 bases, with 21 bases between. The CDR3 covers 16 residues. The CDR3 spells CASSSRSRNQGYEQFF. The DNA for the CDR3 is TGTGCCAGCAGCTCCCGCTCTCGGAACCAGGGCTATGAGCAGTTCTTC.

The chain joins TRBV28 to TRBJ1-1, with unresolved D. V gave up 3 bases and J gave up 1 base, with 12 bases separating them. Germline values: CDR1 MDHEN, CDR2 SYDVKM. The length of the CDR3 is 15 residues. CDR3 nucleotides: TGTGCCAGCAGTTTTTTCGGGGTGGGGAACACTGAAGCTTTCTTT. Its translation is CASSFFGVGNTEAFF. Full variable domain (remainder filled in from reference TRBV28 and TRBJ1-1): DVKVTQSSRYLVKRTGEKVFLECVQDMDHENMFWYRQDPGLGLRLIYFSYDVKMKEKGDIPEGYSVSREKKERFSLILESASTNQTSMYLCASSFFGVGNTEAFFGQGTRLTVV.

Here the CDR3 DNA reads TGTGCCAGCAGCCGGGGGTACGAGCAGTACTTC. It is translated as CASSRGYEQYF. The chain couples TRBV7-9 to TRBJ2-7, with D tentatively TRBD2 (6 bases). Trimming cost V 5 bases and J 4 bases, with 6 bases left between them. CDR1 is SEHNR and CDR2 is FQNEAQ in the germline V gene (reference sequence). This CDR3 is built from 11 residues.

The chain has TRBV11-3 and TRBJ2-1; 7 bases match TRBD2. From germline, CDR1 is SGHNT and CDR2 YENEEA. V shed 0 bases and J 7 bases; nucleotides not matched to a gene: 6. CDR3 length: 15 amino acids. CDR3 sequence: CASSLDPGGLNEQFF. The CDR3 region has the DNA TGTGCCAGCAGCTTAGATCCGGGAGGATTAAATGAGCAGTTCTTC.

The J gene is TRBJ1-1, the V gene TRBV30; D unclear. The length of the CDR3 is 15 residues. V lost 4 bases, J lost 0 bases, and 15 bases lay in between. Looked up from germline, CDR1 is GTSNPN and CDR2 is SVGIG (reference sequence). In DNA form, the CDR3 reads TGTGCCTGGACCGAGGAATACTTTTTGAACACTGAAGCTTTCTTT. Protein: CAWTEEYFLNTEAFF.

This clone has a single count. This rearrangement joins TRBV29-1 to TRBJ2-5, with D possibly TRBD1 on 5 matching bases. Per germline, CDR1 SQVTM and CDR2 ANQGSEA. The ends were cut back, 7 bases at V and 5 bases at J, with 11 bases in the middle. This CDR3 region has 11 residues. The CDR3 DNA reads TGCAGCGGGCAGGGCGTGGAGACCCAGTACTTC. Amino acid sequence: CSGQGVETQYF.

This clone was seen once. The chain recombines TRBV6-5 with TRBJ1-3; D gene unclear. This CDR3 region has 14 residues. V lost 2 bases to trimming and J lost 4 bases, with 9 bases between them. CDR1 is MNHEY, CDR2 SVGAGI, per germline. CDR3 nucleotide sequence: TGTGCCAGCAGTTACAACGTTAGAGGAAACACCATATATTTT. Residues: CASSYNVRGNTIYF.

This chain links TRBV28 with TRBJ1-2, with D perhaps TRBD1 (6 bases). The CDR3 covers 15 residues. Germline loops: CDR1 MDHEN, CDR2 SYDVKM. Trimming pared 3 bases from V and 0 bases from J, leaving 11 bases between. The CDR3 loop is CASSLGEGANYGYTF. The CDR3 DNA reads as TGTGCCAGCAGTTTGGGGGAGGGGGCTAACTATGGCTACACCTTC.

This chain connects TRBV2 to TRBJ2-7, with no clear D. The CDR3 is made up of 11 amino acids. The germline V gene encodes CDR1 SNHLY and CDR2 FYNNEI. Trimming took 3 bases from V and 4 from J, leaving 4 bases between them. This CDR3 reads CASSDSYEQYF. The CDR3, as DNA: TGTGCCAGCAGTGATTCGTACGAGCAGTACTTC.

This chain links TRBV6-1 with TRBJ1-5; the D gene is possibly TRBD1 (6 bases). V lost 10 bases to trimming and J lost 0 bases, with 10 bases between them. The CDR3 is 13 amino acids. CDR1 is MNHNS, CDR2 SASEGT, per germline. CDR3 protein: CATQGLSNQPQHF. CDR3 DNA: TGTGCCACACAGGGTCTTAGCAATCAGCCCCAGCATTTT.

This clone was seen only once. V and J are TRBV2 and TRBJ2-1; 12 nucleotides line up with TRBD1. J was trimmed by 6 bases and V by 7 bases; bases with no gene match: 7. The germline V gene has CDR1 SNHLY and CDR2 FYNNEI. The CDR3 spans 15 residues. The CDR3 DNA is TGTGCCAGCAACTCCCCGGGACAGGGGGCCAATGAGCAGTTCTTC. Protein product: CASNSPGQGANEQFF.

CDR3 residues: CASSPPDRGPGANVLTF. CDR3 DNA: TGTGCCAGCAGCCCCCCGGACAGGGGGCCTGGGGCCAACGTCCTGACTTTC. The rearrangement links TRBV5-4 to TRBJ2-6, with 11 bases identical to TRBD1. Unmatched junction bases numbered 5, after V lost 4 bases and J lost 2 bases. The CDR3 runs 17 residues. Germline V CDR1 and CDR2: SGHNT, YYREEE (reference sequence).

V is TRBV28 and J is TRBJ2-5, with a weak D call TRBD2 (6 bases). This CDR3 spans 16 amino acids. The germline V and J ends were trimmed by 6 bases and 0 bases, with 17 bases remaining between them. Germline-derived CDR1 and CDR2 are MDHEN and SYDVKM. The CDR3 sequence: CASSPIGGANQETQYF. CDR3 DNA sequence: TGTGCCAGCAGCCCTATAGGCGGGGCCAACCAAGAGACCCAGTACTTC. The whole variable domain, remainder taken from reference TRBV28 and TRBJ2-5, is DVKVTQSSRYLVKRTGEKVFLECVQDMDHENMFWYRQDPGLGLRLIYFSYDVKMKEKGDIPEGYSVSREKKERFSLILESASTNQTSMYLCASSPIGGANQETQYFGPGTRLLVL.

The chain joins TRBV10-3 to TRBJ1-5; the D is unclear. V lost 10 bases, J lost 4 bases, and 11 bases lay in between. This CDR3 spans 12 amino acids. Looked up from germline, CDR1 is ENHRY and CDR2 is SYGVKD. CDR3 sequence: CATAGLNQPQHF. Written as DNA, the CDR3 is TGTGCCACCGCAGGTCTGAATCAGCCCCAGCATTTT.

The chain couples TRBV5-1 to TRBJ2-3; TRBD1 aligns across 7 bases. With 4 bases clipped from V and 0 bases from J, the junction kept 5 bases outside the gene matches. The V gene's germline CDR1 is SGHRS and CDR2 YFSETQ. The CDR3 length is 15 residues. Here the CDR3 DNA reads TGCGCCAGCAGCCCCACAGGGGCAAGCACAGATACGCAGTATTTT. This translates into CASSPTGASTDTQYF.

The chain carries TRBV6-6 and TRBJ1-1; 9 bases are a match to TRBD1. The CDR3 extends over 14 amino acids. Germline V lookup: CDR1 MNHNY, CDR2 SVGAGI (reference sequence). The V and J ends lost 4 bases and 6 bases, in that order; junction bases with no gene match: 6. CDR3: CASSWKTGGSEAFF. Written as DNA, the CDR3 is TGTGCCAGCAGTTGGAAAACAGGGGGCTCTGAAGCTTTCTTT.

The gene calls are TRBV7-9 and TRBJ2-1; 11 nucleotides match TRBD1. Germline V gene lookup returns CDR1 SEHNR and CDR2 FQNEAQ (reference sequence). J gave up 10 bases and V 5 bases, and 10 bases lay outside the gene matches. CDR3 length: 15 residues. The CDR3 protein is CASSTPGQGGYEQFF. CDR3 DNA sequence: TGTGCCAGCAGCACCCCGGGACAGGGGGGATACGAGCAGTTCTTC.

The chain has TRBV9 and TRBJ2-1; 9 bases map to TRBD2. J lost 5 bases, V lost 3 bases, and 15 bases had no gene match. This CDR3 contains 18 residues. Germline V lookup: CDR1 SGDLS, CDR2 YYNGEE. The CDR3 nucleotides read TGTGCCAGCAGCGACTTTCCAGCGGGAGGCTCCCTAGACAATGAGCAGTTCTTC. Its translation: CASSDFPAGGSLDNEQFF.

The CDR3 DNA is TGTGCCAGCAGGAGCTACTGTGAAGCTTTCTTT. Protein sequence: CASRSYCEAFF. V gene TRBV21-1 combines with J gene TRBJ1-1. TRBV21-1 is a pseudogene segment. The CDR3 is 11 amino acids.

The V gene is TRBV7-2, the J gene TRBJ2-7; 8 bases fit TRBD2. Trimming cost V 1 base and J 4 bases; bases outside gene matches: 3. Looked up from germline, CDR1 is SGHTA and CDR2 is FQGNSA. The CDR3 sequence is 14 residues long. The CDR3 DNA is TGTGCCAGCAGCTTAGGCGGGAGGTTTTACGAGCAGTACTTC. It yields the protein CASSLGGRFYEQYF.